This is a list of T cell receptor beta chains from one sample in a study of cytomegalovirus exposure and HLA in healthy donors. Using immunoSEQ multiplex PCR, the repertoire was profiled, and TCRdb retains in-frame clones only, with some absent. The data contain some 98,000 clones, 75% to 85% of them singletons. The sample taken for sequencing was PBMCs. The receptors stem from a man between 18 and 35 years old in good health and CMV-seropositive. The conserved cysteine and the conserved F or W are not part of the CDR3 here.

>TRBV4-2|TRBJ1-1
ASSPNIGQGFEAF
>TRBV9|TRBJ2-1
ASSVVSSGGYNEQF
>TRBV6-6|TRBJ2-3
ASSYRASGTDTQY
>TRBV2|TRBJ1-1
ASLGGANTEAF
>TRBV5-1|TRBJ1-2
ASTDRGHGYT
>TRBV5-5|TRBJ1-2
ASSLEAGILYGYT
>TRBV11-2|TRBJ1-6
ASSLEGSSYNSPLH
>TRBV10-1|TRBJ1-1
ASSERRVGFANTEAF
>TRBV5-6|TRBJ2-1
ASSFVAGGEQF
>TRBV25-1|TRBJ1-2
ASSGGQTGYT
>TRBV7-8|TRBJ2-1
ASSKSGGAHNEQF
>TRBV29-1|TRBJ2-2
SVEDPRRRDTGELF
>TRBV7-9|TRBJ2-3
ASRTSGVRADTQY
>TRBV15|TRBJ1-1
ATTTGGPNTEAF
>TRBV13|TRBJ2-7
ASSLVLGGGTNYEQY
>TRBV4-1|TRBJ1-6
ASSQDLLLSKWDSPLH
>TRBV15|TRBJ1-5
ATSRARGWAGQPQH
>TRBV5-4|TRBJ2-1
ASSLSPYGGGSYNEQF